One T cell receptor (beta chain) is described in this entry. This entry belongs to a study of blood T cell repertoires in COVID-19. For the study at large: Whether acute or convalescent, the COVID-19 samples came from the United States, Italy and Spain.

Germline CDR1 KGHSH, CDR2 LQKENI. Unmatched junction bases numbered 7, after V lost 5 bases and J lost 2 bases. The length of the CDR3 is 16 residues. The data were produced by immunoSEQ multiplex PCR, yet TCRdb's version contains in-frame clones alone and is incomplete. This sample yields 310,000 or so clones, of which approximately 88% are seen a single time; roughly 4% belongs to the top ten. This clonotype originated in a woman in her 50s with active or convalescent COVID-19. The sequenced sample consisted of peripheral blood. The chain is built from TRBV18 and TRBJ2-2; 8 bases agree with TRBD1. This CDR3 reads CASSIPGTGNTGELFF. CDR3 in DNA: TGTGCCAGCTCAATTCCCGGGACAGGAAACACCGGGGAGCTGTTTTTT.